The present entry profiles one T cell receptor beta chain with its context. What it binds is not known. The data originate from a study of cytomegalovirus exposure and HLA in healthy donors. Study at large: Per a later analysis, the roughly 640 first-cohort and over 90 validation repertoires shared one platform. Study-wide results and limits: According to a subsequent analysis, TCR clusters from the first cohort were inclined to appear together in the roughly 120 validation repertoires. Most observed TCR sequences were rare, whereas some public TCRs were detected in many donors. Reported performance of the classifier showed diagnosis of cytomegalovirus status with high specificity and sensitivity.

TCRdb's copy holds only in-frame clones and misses some; the assay was immunoSEQ multiplex PCR. The sample lists about 250,000 clones; more than 75% were seen once. The sequence derives from a man younger than 30 in good health and CMV-seropositive. What was sequenced was PBMCs.

The CDR3 region is CAFRTGEKTQYF. The CDR3 coding sequence is TGTGCCTTCCGGACAGGGGAAAAGACCCAGTACTTC. The chain recombines TRBV2 with TRBJ2-5; TRBD1 matches at 9 bases. CDR1 is SNHLY and CDR2 is FYNNEI in the germline V gene. The CDR3 extends over 12 amino acids. J lost 6 bases, V lost 11 bases, and 7 bases had no gene match.